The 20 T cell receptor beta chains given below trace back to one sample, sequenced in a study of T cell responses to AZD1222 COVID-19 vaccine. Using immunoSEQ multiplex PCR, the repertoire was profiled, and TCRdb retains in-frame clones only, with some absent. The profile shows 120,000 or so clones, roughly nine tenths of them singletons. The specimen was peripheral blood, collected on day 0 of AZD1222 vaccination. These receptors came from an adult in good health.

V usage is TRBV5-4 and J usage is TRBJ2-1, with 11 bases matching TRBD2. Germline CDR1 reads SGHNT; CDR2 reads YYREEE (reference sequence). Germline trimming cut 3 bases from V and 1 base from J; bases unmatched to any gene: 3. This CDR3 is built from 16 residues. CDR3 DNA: TGTGCCAGCAGCTCGACTAGCGGGATATCCTACAATGAGCAGTTCTTC. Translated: CASSSTSGISYNEQFF.

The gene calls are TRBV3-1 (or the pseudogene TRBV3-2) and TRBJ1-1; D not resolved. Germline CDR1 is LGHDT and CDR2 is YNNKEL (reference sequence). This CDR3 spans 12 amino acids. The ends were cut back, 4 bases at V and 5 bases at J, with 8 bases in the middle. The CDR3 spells CASSPGETEAFF. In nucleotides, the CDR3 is TGTGCCAGCAGCCCCGGGGAAACTGAAGCTTTCTTT.

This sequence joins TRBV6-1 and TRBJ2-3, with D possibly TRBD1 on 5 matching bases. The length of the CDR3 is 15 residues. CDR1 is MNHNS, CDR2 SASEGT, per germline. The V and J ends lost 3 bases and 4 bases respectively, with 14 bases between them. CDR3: CASSEQGLGPDTQYF. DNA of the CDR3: TGTGCCAGCAGTGAGCAAGGCCTGGGGCCAGATACGCAGTATTTT.

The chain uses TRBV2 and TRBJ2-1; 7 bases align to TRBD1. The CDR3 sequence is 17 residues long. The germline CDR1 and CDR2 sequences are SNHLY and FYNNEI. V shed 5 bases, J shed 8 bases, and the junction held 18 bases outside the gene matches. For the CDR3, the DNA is TGTGCCAGCAGTTCCATGACAGGGATCACCCCCGTCGATGAGCAGTTCTTC. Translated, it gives CASSSMTGITPVDEQFF. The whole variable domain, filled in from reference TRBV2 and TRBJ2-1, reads EPEVTQTPSHQVTQMGQEVILRCVPISNHLYFYWYRQILGQKVEFLVSFYNNEISEKSEIFDDQFSVERPDGSNFTLKIRSTKLEDSAMYFCASSSMTGITPVDEQFFGPGTRLTVL.

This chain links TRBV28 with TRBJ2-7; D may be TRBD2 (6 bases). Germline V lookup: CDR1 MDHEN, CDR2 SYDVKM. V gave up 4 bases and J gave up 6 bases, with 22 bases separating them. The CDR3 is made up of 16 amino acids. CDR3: CASSSPGERADFEQYF. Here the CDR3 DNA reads TGTGCCAGCAGTTCCCCGGGAGAGCGGGCAGATTTCGAGCAGTACTTC.

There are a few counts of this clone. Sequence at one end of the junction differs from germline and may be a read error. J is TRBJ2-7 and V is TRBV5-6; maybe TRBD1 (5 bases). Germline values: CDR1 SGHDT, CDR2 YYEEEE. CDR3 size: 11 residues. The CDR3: CASSLGRVSSF. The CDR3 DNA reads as TGTGCCAGCAGCTTGGGCAGGGTATCCAGCTTC.

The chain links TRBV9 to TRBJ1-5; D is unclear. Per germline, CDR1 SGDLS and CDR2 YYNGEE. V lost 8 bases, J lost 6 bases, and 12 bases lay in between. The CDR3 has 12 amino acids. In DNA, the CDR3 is TGTGCCAGTGAATTAGGGAGTCAGCCCCAGCATTTT. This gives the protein CASELGSQPQHF.

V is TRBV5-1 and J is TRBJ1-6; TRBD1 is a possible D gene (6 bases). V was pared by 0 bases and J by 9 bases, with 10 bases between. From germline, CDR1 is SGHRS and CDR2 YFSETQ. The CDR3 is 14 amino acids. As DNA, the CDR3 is TGCGCCAGCAGCTTGGGGCAGGGGTTTTCACCCCTCCACTTT. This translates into CASSLGQGFSPLHF.

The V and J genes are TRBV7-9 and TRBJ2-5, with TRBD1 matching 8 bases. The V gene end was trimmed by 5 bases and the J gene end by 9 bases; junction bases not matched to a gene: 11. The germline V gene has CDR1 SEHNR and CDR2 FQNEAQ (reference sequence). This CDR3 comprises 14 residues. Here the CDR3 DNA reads TGTGCCAGCAGCGCCCGGACAGGGCCGCAGGCCCAGTACTTC. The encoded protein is CASSARTGPQAQYF.

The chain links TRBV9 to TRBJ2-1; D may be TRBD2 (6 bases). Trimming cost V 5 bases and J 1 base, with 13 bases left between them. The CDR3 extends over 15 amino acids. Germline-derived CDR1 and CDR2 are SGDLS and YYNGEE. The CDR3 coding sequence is TGTGCCAGCAGTCAGGCGGCGGGGTCCTACAATGAGCAGTTCTTC. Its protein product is CASSQAAGSYNEQFF.

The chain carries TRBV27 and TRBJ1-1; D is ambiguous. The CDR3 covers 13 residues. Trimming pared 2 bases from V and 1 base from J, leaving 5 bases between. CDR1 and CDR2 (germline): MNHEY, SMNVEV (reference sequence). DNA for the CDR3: TGTGCCAGCAGTTTAATTGGGAACACTGAAGCTTTCTTT. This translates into CASSLIGNTEAFF.

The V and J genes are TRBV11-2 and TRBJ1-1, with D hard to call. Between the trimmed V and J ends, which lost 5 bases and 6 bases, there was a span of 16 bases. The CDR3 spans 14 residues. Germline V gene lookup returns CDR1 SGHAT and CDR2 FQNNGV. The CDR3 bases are TGTGCCAGCAGCCGAGGTCCCGAAGGGCCTGAAGCTTTCTTT. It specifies CASSRGPEGPEAFF.

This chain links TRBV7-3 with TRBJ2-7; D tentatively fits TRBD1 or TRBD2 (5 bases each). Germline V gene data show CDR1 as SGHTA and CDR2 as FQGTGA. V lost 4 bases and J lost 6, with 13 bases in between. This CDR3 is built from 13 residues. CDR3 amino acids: CASSSGTGREQYF. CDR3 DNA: TGTGCCAGCAGCTCCGGGACCGGGCGCGAGCAGTACTTC.

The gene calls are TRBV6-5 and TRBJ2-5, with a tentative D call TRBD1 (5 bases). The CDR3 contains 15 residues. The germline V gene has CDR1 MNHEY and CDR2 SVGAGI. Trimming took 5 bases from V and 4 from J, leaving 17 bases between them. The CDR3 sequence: CASSPAGRVVETQYF. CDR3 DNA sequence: TGTGCCAGCAGTCCCGCCGGCAGGGTGGTAGAGACCCAGTACTTC.

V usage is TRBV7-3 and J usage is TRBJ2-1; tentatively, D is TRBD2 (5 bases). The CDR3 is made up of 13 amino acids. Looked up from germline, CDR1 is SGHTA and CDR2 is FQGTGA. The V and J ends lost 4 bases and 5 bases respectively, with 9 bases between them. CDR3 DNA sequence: TGTGCCAGCAGCTATGGGCGGGACAATGAGCAGTTCTTC. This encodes CASSYGRDNEQFF.

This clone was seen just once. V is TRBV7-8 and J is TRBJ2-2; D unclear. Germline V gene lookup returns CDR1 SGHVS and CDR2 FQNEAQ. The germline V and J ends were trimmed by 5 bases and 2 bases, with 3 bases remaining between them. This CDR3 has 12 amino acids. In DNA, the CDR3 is TGTGCCAGCAGCCTTAACACCGGGGAGCTGTTTTTT. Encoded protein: CASSLNTGELFF. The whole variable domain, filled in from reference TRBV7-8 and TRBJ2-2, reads GAGVSQSPRYKVAKRGQDVALRCDPISGHVSLFWYQQALGQGPEFLTYFQNEAQLDKSGLPSDRFFAERPEGSVSTLKIQRTQQEDSAVYLCASSLNTGELFFGEGSRLTVL.

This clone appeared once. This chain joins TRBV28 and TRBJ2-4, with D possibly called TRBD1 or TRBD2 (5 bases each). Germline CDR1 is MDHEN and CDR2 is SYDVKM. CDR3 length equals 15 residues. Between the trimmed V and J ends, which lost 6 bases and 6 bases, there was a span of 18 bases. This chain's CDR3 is CASSQVLGARNIQYF. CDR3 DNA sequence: TGTGCCAGCAGCCAGGTCCTCGGGGCGCGAAACATTCAGTACTTC.

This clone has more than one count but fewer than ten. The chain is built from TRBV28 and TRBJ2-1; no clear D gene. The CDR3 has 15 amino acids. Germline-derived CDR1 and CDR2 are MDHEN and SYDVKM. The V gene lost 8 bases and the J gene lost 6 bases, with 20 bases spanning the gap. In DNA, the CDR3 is TGTGCCAGCGATTTCCTAAAGGGATCGGGCAATGAGCAGTTCTTC. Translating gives CASDFLKGSGNEQFF.

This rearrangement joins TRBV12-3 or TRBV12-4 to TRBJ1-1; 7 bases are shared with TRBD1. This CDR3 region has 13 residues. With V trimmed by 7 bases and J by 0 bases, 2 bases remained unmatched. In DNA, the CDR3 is TGTGCCAGCACCAGGGGGATGAACACTGAAGCTTTCTTT. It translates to CASTRGMNTEAFF.

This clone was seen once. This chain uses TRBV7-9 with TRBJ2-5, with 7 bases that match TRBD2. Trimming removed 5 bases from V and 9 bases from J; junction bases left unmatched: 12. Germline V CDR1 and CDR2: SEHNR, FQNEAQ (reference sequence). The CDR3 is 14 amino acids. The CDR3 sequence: CASSPPGGFRSQYF. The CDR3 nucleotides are TGTGCCAGCAGCCCCCCGGGGGGATTCCGGTCCCAGTACTTC. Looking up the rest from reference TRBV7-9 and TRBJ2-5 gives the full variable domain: DTGVSQNPRHKITKRGQNVTFRCDPISEHNRLYWYRQTLGQGPEFLTYFQNEAQLEKSRLLSDRFSAERPKGSFSTLEIQRTEQGDSAMYLCASSPPGGFRSQYFGPGTRLLVL.